This TCR beta chain derives from a study of T cell changes during pregnancy in multiple sclerosis. Germline values: CDR1 PRHDT, CDR2 FYEKMQ (reference sequence). V was pared by 6 bases and J by 2 bases, with 6 bases of the junction left unmatched. The CDR3 loop spans 15 amino acids. Repertoires were generated with immunoSEQ multiplex PCR, while TCRdb's copy carries only in-frame clones and drops some. This sample yields some 33,000 clones, of which 91% are seen a single time; approximately 3.9% belongs to the top ten. Sequencing used CD8+ T cells from peripheral blood mononuclear cells, obtained in the second trimester of pregnancy. This TCR derives from a female donor in good health, enrolled as a control in a pregnancy study. The rearrangement links TRBV13 to TRBJ1-2; 10 bases line up with TRBD1. This chain's CDR3 is CASREAGQGNYGYTF. The CDR3 DNA reads TGTGCCAGCAGGGAGGCGGGACAGGGGAACTATGGCTACACCTTC.